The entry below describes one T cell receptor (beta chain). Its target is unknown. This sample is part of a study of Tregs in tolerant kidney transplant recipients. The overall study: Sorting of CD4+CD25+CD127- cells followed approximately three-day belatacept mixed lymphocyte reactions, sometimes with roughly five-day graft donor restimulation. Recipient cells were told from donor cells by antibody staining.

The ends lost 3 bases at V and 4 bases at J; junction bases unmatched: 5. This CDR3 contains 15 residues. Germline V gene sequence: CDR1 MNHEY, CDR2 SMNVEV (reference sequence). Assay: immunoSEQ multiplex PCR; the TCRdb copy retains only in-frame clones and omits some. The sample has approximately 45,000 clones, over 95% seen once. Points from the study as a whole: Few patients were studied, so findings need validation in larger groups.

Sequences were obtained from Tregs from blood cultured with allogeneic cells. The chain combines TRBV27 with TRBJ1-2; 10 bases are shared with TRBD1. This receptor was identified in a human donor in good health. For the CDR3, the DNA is TGTGCCAGCAGTTTGGGTGGGACAGGGGTCTATGGCTACACCTTC. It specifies CASSLGGTGVYGYTF.